This T cell receptor beta chain derives from a study of cytomegalovirus exposure and HLA in healthy donors. Comments on this clone: Its antigen is unknown.

In the PCR, 60 Vbeta and 13 Jbeta primers were used. TCRdb keeps only in-frame clones here, not all; method: immunoSEQ multiplex PCR. Found here are more than 80,000 clones, about 77% of them singletons; the top ten hold 4% to 5%. Findings and caveats of the study: The study put 150 or so TCR beta chains on its list as cytomegalovirus-associated. According to a later analysis, donors in an Asian-associated ancestry cluster reportedly had fewer N-insertions than the roughly 640-donor mean. Sequencing had likely introduced a cluster of highly shared sequence variants as an artifact. Upon later analysis, TCR association rates were observed to vary by HLA locus, being highest for DRB1 and lowest for HLA-C.

CDR3 length: 16 residues. CDR1 is LNHDA, CDR2 SQIVND, per germline (reference sequence). V lost 6 bases, J lost 4 bases, and 10 bases stayed unmatched. The receptor's source is a man between 60 and 75 years old in good health and CMV-seronegative. The chain recombines TRBV19 with TRBJ2-3, with 10 nucleotides matching TRBD1. Sequenced: PBMCs. CDR3 loop: CASSRAWDRGADTQYF. CDR3 sequence (DNA): TGTGCCAGTAGCAGAGCCTGGGACAGGGGAGCAGATACGCAGTATTTT.